This TCR beta chain was sequenced for a study of control samples from healthy donors and cancer patients. Looked up from germline, CDR1 is MNHEY and CDR2 is SVGAGI. The length of the CDR3 is 15 residues. The V and J ends lost 6 bases and 13 bases respectively, with 22 bases between them. Only in-frame clones appear in the TCRdb table, and some are missing; sequencing was by immunoSEQ multiplex PCR. This sample carries 50,000 to 70,000 clones, roughly 88% of them seen once, and the ten largest clones take approximately 4%. Sequencing was performed on blood. The gene calls are TRBV6-5 and TRBJ1-6; tentatively, D is TRBD1 (5 bases). The TCR sequence derives from a man in his fifties or sixties in good health. The CDR3 sequence: CASSSPGRASPPLHF. Here the CDR3 DNA reads TGTGCCAGCAGCTCTCCGGGACGGGCCTCTCCGCCCCTCCACTTT.